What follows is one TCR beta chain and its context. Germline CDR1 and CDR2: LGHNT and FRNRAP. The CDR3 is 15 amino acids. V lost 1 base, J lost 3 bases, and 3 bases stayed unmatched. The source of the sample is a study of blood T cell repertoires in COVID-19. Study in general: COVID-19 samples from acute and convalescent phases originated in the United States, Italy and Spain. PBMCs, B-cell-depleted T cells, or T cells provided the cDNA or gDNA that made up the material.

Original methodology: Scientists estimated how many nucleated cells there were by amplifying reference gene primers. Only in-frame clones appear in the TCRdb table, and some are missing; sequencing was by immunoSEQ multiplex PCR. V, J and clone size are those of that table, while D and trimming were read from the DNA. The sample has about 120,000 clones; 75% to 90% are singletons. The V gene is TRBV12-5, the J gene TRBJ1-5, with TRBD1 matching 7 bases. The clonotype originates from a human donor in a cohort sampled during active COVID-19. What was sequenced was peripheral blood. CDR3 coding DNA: TGTGCTAGTGGTTTGGGTGGGACAGTCAATCAGCCCCAGCATTTT. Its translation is CASGLGGTVNQPQHF. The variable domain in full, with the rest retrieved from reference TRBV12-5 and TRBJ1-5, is DARVTQTPRHKVTEMGQEVTMRCQPILGHNTVFWYRQTMMQGLELLAYFRNRAPLDDSGMPKDRFSAEMPDATLATLKIQPSEPRDSAVYFCASGLGGTVNQPQHFGDGTRLSIL.